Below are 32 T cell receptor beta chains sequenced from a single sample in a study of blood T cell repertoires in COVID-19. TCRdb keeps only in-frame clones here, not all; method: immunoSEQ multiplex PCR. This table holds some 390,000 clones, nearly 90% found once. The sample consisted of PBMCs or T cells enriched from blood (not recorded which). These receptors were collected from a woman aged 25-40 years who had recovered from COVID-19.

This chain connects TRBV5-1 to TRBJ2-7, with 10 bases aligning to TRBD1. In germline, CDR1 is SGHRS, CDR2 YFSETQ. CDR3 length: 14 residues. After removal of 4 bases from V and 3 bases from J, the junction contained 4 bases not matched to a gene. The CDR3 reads CASSKGQGIYEQYF. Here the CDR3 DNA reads TGCGCCAGCAGCAAGGGACAGGGGATCTACGAGCAGTACTTC.

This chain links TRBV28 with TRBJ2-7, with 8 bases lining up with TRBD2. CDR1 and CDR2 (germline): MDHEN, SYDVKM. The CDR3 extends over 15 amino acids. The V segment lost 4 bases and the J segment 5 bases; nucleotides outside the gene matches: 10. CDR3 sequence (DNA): TGTGCCAGCAGTTCGAGGGGTAGCGGGACCGACGAGCAGTACTTC. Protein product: CASSSRGSGTDEQYF.

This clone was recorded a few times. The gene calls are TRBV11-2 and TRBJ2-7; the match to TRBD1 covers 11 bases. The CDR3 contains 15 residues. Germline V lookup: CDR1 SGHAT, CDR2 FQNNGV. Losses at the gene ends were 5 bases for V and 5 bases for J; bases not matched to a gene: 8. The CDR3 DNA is TGTGCCAGCAGCCCGGGACAGGGGGAAAAAAACGAGCAGTACTTC. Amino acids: CASSPGQGEKNEQYF.

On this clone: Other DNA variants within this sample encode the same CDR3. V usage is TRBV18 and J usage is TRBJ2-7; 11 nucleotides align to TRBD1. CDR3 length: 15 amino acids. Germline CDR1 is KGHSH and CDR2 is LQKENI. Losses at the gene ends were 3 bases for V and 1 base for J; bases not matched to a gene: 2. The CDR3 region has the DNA TGTGCCAGCTCACCCGGGACAGGGGGGTCCTACGAGCAGTACTTC. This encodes CASSPGTGGSYEQYF.

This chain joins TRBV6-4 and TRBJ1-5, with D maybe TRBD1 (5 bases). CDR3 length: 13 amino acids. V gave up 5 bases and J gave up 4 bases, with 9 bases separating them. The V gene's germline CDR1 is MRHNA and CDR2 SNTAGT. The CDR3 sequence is CASSPGWNQPQHF. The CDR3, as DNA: TGTGCCAGCAGTCCAGGGTGGAATCAGCCCCAGCATTTT.

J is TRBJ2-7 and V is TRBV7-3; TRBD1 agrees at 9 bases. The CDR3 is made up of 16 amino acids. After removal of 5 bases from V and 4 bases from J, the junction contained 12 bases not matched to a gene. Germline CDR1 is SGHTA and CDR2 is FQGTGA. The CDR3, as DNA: TGTGCCAGCAGCAACCGAGGCGGGACAGGGATTTACGAGCAGTACTTC. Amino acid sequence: CASSNRGGTGIYEQYF.

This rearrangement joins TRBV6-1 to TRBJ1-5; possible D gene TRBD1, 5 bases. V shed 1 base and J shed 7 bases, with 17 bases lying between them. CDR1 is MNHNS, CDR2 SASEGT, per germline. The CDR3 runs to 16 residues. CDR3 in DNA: TGTGCCAGCAGTGAAGTCCAGGGCATTCTTGAGCAGCCCCAGCATTTT. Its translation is CASSEVQGILEQPQHF.

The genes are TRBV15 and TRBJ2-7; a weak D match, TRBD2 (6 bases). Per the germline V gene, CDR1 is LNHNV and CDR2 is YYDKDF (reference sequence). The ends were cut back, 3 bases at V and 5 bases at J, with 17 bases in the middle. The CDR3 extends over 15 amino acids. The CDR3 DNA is TGTGCCACCAGCAGGGTCCGGGACTGGGGCAACGAGCAGTACTTC. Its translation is CATSRVRDWGNEQYF.

CDR3 sequence reads: CASSVEPRGLAGGISPYF. The CDR3 coding sequence is TGTGCCAGCAGCGTAGAGCCTCGGGGACTAGCGGGAGGGATCTCTCCGTATTTT. This chain connects TRBV7-8 to TRBJ2-3; 16 bases are shared with TRBD2. The CDR3 has 18 amino acids. Trimming at V came to 5 bases and at J to 14 bases, leaving 19 bases not matched to a gene. The germline V gene encodes CDR1 SGHVS and CDR2 FQNEAQ.

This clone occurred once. CDR3 region: CASSSEDRGGGYTF. CDR3 sequence (DNA): TGTGCCAGCAGCTCCGAGGACAGGGGTGGTGGCTACACCTTC. The chain links TRBV7-9 to TRBJ1-2; 9 bases fit TRBD1. The CDR3 extends over 14 amino acids. Trimming cost V 4 bases and J 7 bases; bases outside gene matches: 7. In germline, CDR1 is SEHNR, CDR2 FQNEAQ (reference sequence). Supplemented by reference TRBV7-9 and TRBJ1-2, the full variable domain reads DTGVSQNPRHKITKRGQNVTFRCDPISEHNRLYWYRQTLGQGPEFLTYFQNEAQLEKSRLLSDRFSAERPKGSFSTLEIQRTEQGDSAMYLCASSSEDRGGGYTFGSGTRLTVV.

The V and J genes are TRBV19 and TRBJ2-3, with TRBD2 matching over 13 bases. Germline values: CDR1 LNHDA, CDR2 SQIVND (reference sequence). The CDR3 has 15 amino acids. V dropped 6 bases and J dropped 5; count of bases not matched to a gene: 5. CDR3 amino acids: CASRLAGGLRDTQYF. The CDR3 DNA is TGTGCCAGTAGACTAGCGGGGGGGCTCAGAGATACGCAGTATTTT.

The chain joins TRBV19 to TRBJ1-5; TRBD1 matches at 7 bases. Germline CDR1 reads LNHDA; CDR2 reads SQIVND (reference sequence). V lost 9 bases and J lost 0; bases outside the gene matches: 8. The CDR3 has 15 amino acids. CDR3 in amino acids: CASSTGIYSNQPQHF. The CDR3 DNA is TGTGCCAGCTCGACAGGGATCTATAGCAATCAGCCCCAGCATTTT.

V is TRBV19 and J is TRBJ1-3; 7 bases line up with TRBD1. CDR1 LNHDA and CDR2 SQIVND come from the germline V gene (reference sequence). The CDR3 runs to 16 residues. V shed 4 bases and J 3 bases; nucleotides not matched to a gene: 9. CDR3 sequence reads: CASSNRQGVLGNTIYF. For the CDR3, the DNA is TGTGCCAGTAGTAACCGACAGGGAGTACTTGGAAACACCATATATTTT. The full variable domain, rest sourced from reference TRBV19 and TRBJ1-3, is DGGITQSPKYLFRKEGQNVTLSCEQNLNHDAMYWYRQDPGQGLRLIYYSQIVNDFQKGDIAEGYSVSREKKESFPLTVTSAQKNPTAFYLCASSNRQGVLGNTIYFGEGSWLTVV.

CDR3 sequence: CASSLISGGGTGELFF. The CDR3 DNA is TGTGCCAGCAGCCTTATCTCCGGGGGAGGAACCGGGGAGCTGTTTTTT. The chain carries TRBV7-2 and TRBJ2-2, with D maybe TRBD2 (6 bases). CDR3 size: 16 residues. Germline-derived CDR1 and CDR2 are SGHTA and FQGNSA. Trimming removed 5 bases from V and 5 bases from J, with 18 bases in between.

This CDR3 reads CASSEAGGVTDTQYF. The CDR3 region has the DNA TGCGCCAGCAGCGAGGCGGGGGGGGTTACAGATACGCAGTATTTT. The V call is TRBV4-3, the J call TRBJ2-3; 9 bases agree with TRBD2. Germline CDR1 LGHNA, CDR2 YSLEER. The ends lost 5 bases at V and 3 bases at J; junction bases unmatched: 6. The CDR3 covers 15 residues.

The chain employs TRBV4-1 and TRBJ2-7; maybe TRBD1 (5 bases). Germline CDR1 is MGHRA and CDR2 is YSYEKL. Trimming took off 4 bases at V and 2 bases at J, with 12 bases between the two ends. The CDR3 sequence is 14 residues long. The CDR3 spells CASSPPGPAYEQYF. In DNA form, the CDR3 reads TGCGCCAGCAGCCCCCCAGGGCCGGCCTACGAGCAGTACTTC.

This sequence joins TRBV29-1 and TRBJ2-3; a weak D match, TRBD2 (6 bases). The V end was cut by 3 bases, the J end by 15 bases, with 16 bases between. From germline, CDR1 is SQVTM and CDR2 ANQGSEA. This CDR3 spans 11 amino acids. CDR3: CSVESGREGYF. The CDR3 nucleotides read TGCAGCGTTGAGAGTGGGCGGGAAGGATATTTT.

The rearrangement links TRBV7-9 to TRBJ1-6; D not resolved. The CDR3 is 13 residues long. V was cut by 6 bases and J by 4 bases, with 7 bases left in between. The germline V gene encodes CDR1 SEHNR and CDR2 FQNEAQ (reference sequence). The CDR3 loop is CASRRGYNSPLHF. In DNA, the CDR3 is TGTGCCAGCAGGCGAGGGTATAATTCACCCCTCCACTTT.

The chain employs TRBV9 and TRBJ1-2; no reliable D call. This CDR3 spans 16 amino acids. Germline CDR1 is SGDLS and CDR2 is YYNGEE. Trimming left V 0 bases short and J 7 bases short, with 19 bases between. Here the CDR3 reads CASSVEAHFIGIGYTF. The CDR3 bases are TGTGCCAGCAGCGTAGAAGCCCATTTTATCGGGATTGGCTACACCTTC.

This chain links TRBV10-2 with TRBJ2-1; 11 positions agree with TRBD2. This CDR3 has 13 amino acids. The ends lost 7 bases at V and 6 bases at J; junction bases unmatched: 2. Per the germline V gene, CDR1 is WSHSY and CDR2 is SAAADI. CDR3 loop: CASTGLAGNEQFF. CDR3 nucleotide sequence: TGCGCCAGCACTGGACTAGCGGGCAATGAGCAGTTCTTC.

The CDR3 DNA reads TGTGCCAGCAGCGCCGGACAGCTGGGCACTGAAGCTTTCTTT. Translated, it gives CASSAGQLGTEAFF. V and J are TRBV9 and TRBJ1-1; perhaps TRBD1 as D (6 bases). Between the trimmed V and J ends, which lost 3 bases and 4 bases, there was a span of 13 bases. Per the germline V gene, CDR1 is SGDLS and CDR2 is YYNGEE. The CDR3 has 14 residues.

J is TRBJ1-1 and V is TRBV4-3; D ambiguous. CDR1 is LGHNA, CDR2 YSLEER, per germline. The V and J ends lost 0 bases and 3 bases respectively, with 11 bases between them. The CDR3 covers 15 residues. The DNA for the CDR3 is TGCGCCAGCAGCCAAGAGGAGGGTCGAGACACTGAAGCTTTCTTT. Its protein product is CASSQEEGRDTEAFF.

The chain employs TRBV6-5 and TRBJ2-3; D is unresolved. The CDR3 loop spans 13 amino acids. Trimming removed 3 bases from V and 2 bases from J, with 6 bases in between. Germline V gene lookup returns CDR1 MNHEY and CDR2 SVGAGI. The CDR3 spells CASSYSNTDTQYF. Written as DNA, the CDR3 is TGTGCCAGCAGTTATTCCAACACAGATACGCAGTATTTT.

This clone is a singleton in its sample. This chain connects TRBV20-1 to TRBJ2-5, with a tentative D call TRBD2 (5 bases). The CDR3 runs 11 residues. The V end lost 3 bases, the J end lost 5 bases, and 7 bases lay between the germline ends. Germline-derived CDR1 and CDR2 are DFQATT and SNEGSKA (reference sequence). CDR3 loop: CSARGVETQYF. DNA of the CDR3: TGCAGTGCTAGGGGAGTGGAGACCCAGTACTTC.

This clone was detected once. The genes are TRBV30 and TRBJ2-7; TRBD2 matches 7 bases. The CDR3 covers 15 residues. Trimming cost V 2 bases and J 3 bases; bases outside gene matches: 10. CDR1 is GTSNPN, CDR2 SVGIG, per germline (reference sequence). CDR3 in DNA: TGTGCCTGGAGTAGGTGGGGGGGTGTATTCTACGAGCAGTACTTC. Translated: CAWSRWGGVFYEQYF.

CDR3 nucleotide sequence: TGCGCCAGCAGCGTCTCAGGGGGCGGTGAAAAACTGTTTTTT. Protein product: CASSVSGGGEKLFF. The V call is TRBV5-1, the J call TRBJ1-4; TRBD1 agrees at 8 bases. V shed 4 bases and J 7 bases; nucleotides not matched to a gene: 6. Germline V gene sequence: CDR1 SGHRS, CDR2 YFSETQ. The CDR3 has 14 residues.

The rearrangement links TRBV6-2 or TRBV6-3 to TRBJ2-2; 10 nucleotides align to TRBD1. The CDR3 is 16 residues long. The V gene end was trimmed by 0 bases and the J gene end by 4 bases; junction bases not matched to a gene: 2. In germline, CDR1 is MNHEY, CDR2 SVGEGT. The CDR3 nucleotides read TGTGCCAGCAGTTACTCGCGGACAGGGGGCACCGGGGAGCTGTTTTTT. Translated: CASSYSRTGGTGELFF.

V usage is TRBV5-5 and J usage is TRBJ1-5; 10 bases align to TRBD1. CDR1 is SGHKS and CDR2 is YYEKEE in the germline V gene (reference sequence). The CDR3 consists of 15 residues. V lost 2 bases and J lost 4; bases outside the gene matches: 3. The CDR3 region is CASSFRDRGNQPQHF. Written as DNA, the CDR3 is TGTGCCAGCAGCTTTCGGGACAGGGGTAATCAGCCCCAGCATTTT.

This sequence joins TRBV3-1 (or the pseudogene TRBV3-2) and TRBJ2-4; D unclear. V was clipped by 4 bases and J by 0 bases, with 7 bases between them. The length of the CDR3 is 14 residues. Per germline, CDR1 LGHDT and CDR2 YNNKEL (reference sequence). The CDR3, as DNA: TGTGCCAGCAGCCCTATACTAGCCAAAAACATTCAGTACTTC. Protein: CASSPILAKNIQYF.

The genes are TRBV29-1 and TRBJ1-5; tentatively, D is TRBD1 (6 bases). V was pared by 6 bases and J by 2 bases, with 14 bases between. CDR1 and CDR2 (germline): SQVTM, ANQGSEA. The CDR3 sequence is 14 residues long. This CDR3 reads CSVVTGLGNQPQHF. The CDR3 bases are TGCAGCGTCGTTACAGGGTTGGGCAATCAGCCCCAGCATTTT.

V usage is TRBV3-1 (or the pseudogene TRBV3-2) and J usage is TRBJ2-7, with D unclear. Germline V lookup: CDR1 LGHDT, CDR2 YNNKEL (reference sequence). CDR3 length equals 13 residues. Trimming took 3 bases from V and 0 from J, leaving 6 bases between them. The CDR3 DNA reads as TGTGCCAGCAGCCAGCGGCGCTCCTACGAGCAGTACTTC. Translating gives CASSQRRSYEQYF.

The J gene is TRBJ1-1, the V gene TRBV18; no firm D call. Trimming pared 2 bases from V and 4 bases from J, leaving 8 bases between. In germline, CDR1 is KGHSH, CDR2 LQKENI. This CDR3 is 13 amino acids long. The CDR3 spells CASSPSLVTEAFF. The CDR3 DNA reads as TGTGCCAGCTCACCATCACTGGTCACTGAAGCTTTCTTT. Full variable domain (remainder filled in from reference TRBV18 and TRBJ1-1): NAGVMQNPRHLVRRRGQEARLRCSPMKGHSHVYWYRQLPEEGLKFMVYLQKENIIDESGMPKERFSAEFPKEGPSILRIQQVVRGDSAAYFCASSPSLVTEAFFGQGTRLTVV.